This T cell receptor beta chain was sequenced in a study of blood T cell repertoires in COVID-19 (dated by TCRdb to the early 2020s). With regard to the full study: The collaborator samples originated in the United States, Italy and Spain and spanned the acute and convalescent phases of COVID-19. Where available, HLA class I and class II types were obtained from metadata supplied by the sample provider rather than from assay-based typing. The repertoires were made available in a free public database intended to serve as a resource for research on the immune response to SARS-CoV-2. Nearly every sample came with metadata listing a de-identified subject ID, COVID-19 status, age in years and sex. The dataset comprised deeply sampled blood TCRbeta repertoires from subjects exposed to, actively infected with, or recovered from COVID-19. The samples were drawn from two sources: the first 160 participants of the ongoing ImmuneRACE study, and over 1,000 subjects contributed by 6 global collaborators. The material from the prospective study consisted of cDNA or gDNA derived from T cells, B-cell-depleted T cells, or PBMCs. Findings and caveats that apply to the study as a whole: How much clinical and demographic metadata was included differed by source and by participant, and the metadata was provided uncurated.

A note on this clone: Its antigen is not yet known. No quality values exist for individual bases; no much larger clone is one base distant.

From a lookup of the germline V gene, CDR1 and CDR2 are LGHNA and YNFKEQ. Spanning cysteine to phenylalanine, the CDR3 consists of 15 amino acids. Only the CDR3 portion is preserved as DNA: 45 bases, with reading frame beginning at the first base. V and J are trimmed by 3 bases and 5 bases, and the gene matches miss 7 bases of the junction. Enrolling through a virtual design, the prospective study's participants ranged in age from about 18 to 89 years and lived across 24 United States geographic areas. In the prospective study, cohorts were assigned on the basis of participant-reported clinical history obtained from a screening survey and a study questionnaire. Each participant in the prospective study had whole blood, serum and a nasopharyngeal or oropharyngeal swab collected by mobile phlebotomists. Over a roughly 2-month period, participants in the prospective study had the option of providing additional blood draws and questionnaires. Prospective study blood samples were shipped either frozen or at room temperature before DNA extraction.

The immunoSEQ Assay, a bias-controlled multiplex PCR, was used to amplify TCRbeta CDR3 regions from genomic DNA. Turning to the authors' computational methods: The number of nucleated cells in each sample was estimated by amplification of reference gene primers within the assay. Sequence reads were collapsed and filtered to measure the absolute abundance of every unique TCRbeta CDR3 rearrangement. Productive Simpson clonality was computed per sample as the square root of Simpson's diversity index over productive rearrangements. The clones in this table, taken by TCRdb from immuneACCESS, are in-frame only. Not every clone is retained; where verified, under half of the shortfall comes from an unresolved V gene, and the cause of the rest is unknown. D and trimming were read from the DNA, whereas the V and J calls and clone size are those reported in that table. The sample table holds hundreds of thousands of clones, of which approximately 80% were seen once. Together, the top ten hold about 4.5% of the sample.

The clonotype was recovered from a man aged 25-45 years with acute COVID-19. The V gene is TRBV4-2 and the J gene is TRBJ2-1, and TRBD2 matches 7 of the central bases. Sequenced: PBMCs or T cells enriched from blood (not recorded which). The sequenced DNA: TGTGCCAGCAGCCATGACCGGGGGGAAGACAATGAGCAGTTCTTC. Translated, this is CASSHDRGEDNEQFF.